This T cell receptor beta chain derives from a study of blood T cell repertoires in COVID-19. About the research overall: Sites in the United States, Italy and Spain provided acute and convalescent COVID-19 samples. T cells, B-cell-depleted T cells, or PBMCs supplied cDNA or gDNA.

Per the original data handling: Reference gene primer amplification yielded estimated nucleated cell counts. Profiled with immunoSEQ multiplex PCR; TCRdb holds only in-frame clones, not every one. The V and J calls and the clone size are those of that table, but D and trimming were determined from the DNA. The sample holds 250,000 to 300,000 clones; roughly 85% are singletons and the top ten take more than 4.5%. CDR3 length equals 15 residues. Trimming cost V 0 bases and J 6 bases; bases outside gene matches: 7. Germline V gene data show CDR1 as SGHKS and CDR2 as YYEKEE (reference sequence). The gene calls are TRBV5-5 and TRBJ1-1, with 8 bases fitting TRBD1. The sequence was obtained from a man in his fifties with active or convalescent COVID-19. Sequencing input: peripheral blood. The CDR3 sequence: CASSLVPSRGPEAFF. The DNA of the CDR3 is TGTGCCAGCAGCTTGGTACCCTCCAGGGGGCCTGAAGCTTTCTTT. Supplemented by reference TRBV5-5 and TRBJ1-1, the full variable domain reads DAGVTQSPTHLIKTRGQQVTLRCSPISGHKSVSWYQQVLGQGPQFIFQYYEKEERGRGNFPDRFSARQFPNYSSELNVNALLLGDSALYLCASSLVPSRGPEAFFGQGTRLTVV.